These T cell receptor beta chains were read from a single sample in a study of blood T cell repertoires in COVID-19. Generated by immunoSEQ multiplex PCR, the TCRdb table keeps only in-frame clones and is missing some. The sample holds 90,000 to 150,000 clones, approximately 81% seen once. Sequencing used peripheral blood. All receptors derive from a woman at least 80 years old with acute or convalescent COVID-19. Both conserved end residues are part of each CDR3. D genes are given only for firm matches. Size is omitted from some rows. Given values are once, few, many or a class for expanded clones.

d_gene: TRBD1
v_gene: TRBV10-1
j_gene: TRBJ2-1
abundance: .
CDR3nt: TGCGCCAGCAGTGAGTCGGGGACAGGGGGGTCCCAGTTCTTC
CDR3aa: CASSESGTGGSQFF

d_gene: .
v_gene: TRBV4-2
j_gene: TRBJ1-4
abundance: few
CDR3nt: TGTGCCAGCAGCCAGTCAACAGGGCTCATAAATGAAAAACTGTTTTTT
CDR3aa: CASSQSTGLINEKLFF

d_gene: TRBD2
v_gene: TRBV11-2
j_gene: TRBJ2-1
abundance: .
CDR3nt: TGTGCCAGCAGCTCTCTGAGGAGCGGGGCCATCTCCTACAATGAGCAGTTCTTC
CDR3aa: CASSSLRSGAISYNEQFF

d_gene: TRBD1
v_gene: TRBV5-1
j_gene: TRBJ2-7
abundance: .
CDR3nt: TGCGCCAGCTTTCTTAGGACAGGGACCTACGAGCAGTACTTC
CDR3aa: CASFLRTGTYEQYF

d_gene: .
v_gene: TRBV28
j_gene: TRBJ2-1
abundance: .
CDR3nt: TGTGCCAGCAGTTTATCTGGGACTTACAATGAGCAGTTCTTC
CDR3aa: CASSLSGTYNEQFF

d_gene: .
v_gene: TRBV10-1
j_gene: TRBJ2-3
abundance: .
CDR3nt: TGCGCCAGCAGTGGGAACAGACAAGATACGCAGTATTTT
CDR3aa: CASSGNRQDTQYF

d_gene: .
v_gene: TRBV6-2/TRBV6-3
j_gene: TRBJ1-1
abundance: .
CDR3nt: TGTGCCAGCAGTCTCTTGATGACGGGGGACACTGAAGCTTTCTTT
CDR3aa: CASSLLMTGDTEAFF

d_gene: TRBD1
v_gene: TRBV7-2
j_gene: TRBJ1-2
abundance: .
CDR3nt: TGTGCCAGCAGCTTTGACAGGGGGCCCTATGGCTACACCTTC
CDR3aa: CASSFDRGPYGYTF

d_gene: .
v_gene: TRBV12-3/TRBV12-4
j_gene: TRBJ2-2
abundance: once
CDR3nt: TGTGCCAGCAGTTTGTCAGCCGGGGAGCTGTTTTTT
CDR3aa: CASSLSAGELFF

d_gene: .
v_gene: TRBV30
j_gene: TRBJ1-6
abundance: .
CDR3nt: TGTGCCTGGAGTGCCCGCGTCCAGGGCTCCTATAATTCACCCCTCCACTTT
CDR3aa: CAWSARVQGSYNSPLHF

d_gene: .
v_gene: TRBV3-1/TRBV3-2
j_gene: TRBJ1-4
abundance: .
CDR3nt: TGTGCCAGCAGCTACGGACAGTTTAATGAAAAACTGTTTTTT
CDR3aa: CASSYGQFNEKLFF

d_gene: .
v_gene: TRBV29-1
j_gene: TRBJ1-3
abundance: .
CDR3nt: TGCAGCGTTGAAGGACAGTTCTCTGGAAACACCATATATTTT
CDR3aa: CSVEGQFSGNTIYF

d_gene: TRBD1
v_gene: TRBV4-1
j_gene: TRBJ1-2
abundance: .
CDR3nt: TGCGCCAGCAGCCAACCTCAGGGGGCGATATCCGGCTACACCTTC
CDR3aa: CASSQPQGAISGYTF

d_gene: .
v_gene: TRBV5-1
j_gene: TRBJ2-3
abundance: .
CDR3nt: TGCGCCAGCAGCGTTGGACAGCCTTCTAGCACAGATACGCAGTATTTT
CDR3aa: CASSVGQPSSTDTQYF

d_gene: TRBD1
v_gene: TRBV19
j_gene: TRBJ1-1
abundance: .
CDR3nt: TGTGCCAGTAGACGGGACAGGGGAGTGTCCCTCAACACTGAAGCTTTCTTT
CDR3aa: CASRRDRGVSLNTEAFF

d_gene: .
v_gene: TRBV4-3
j_gene: TRBJ2-5
abundance: .
CDR3nt: TGCGCCAGCAGCCAAGATCTCTCCGGGGAAGAGACCCAGTACTTC
CDR3aa: CASSQDLSGEETQYF

d_gene: TRBD1
v_gene: TRBV19
j_gene: TRBJ1-1
abundance: .
CDR3nt: TGTGCCAGTAAGAGGACAGGGGTTGACGCTTTCTTT
CDR3aa: CASKRTGVDAFF

d_gene: .
v_gene: TRBV6-6
j_gene: TRBJ2-3
abundance: .
CDR3nt: TGTGCCAGCAGTTCCATACAGTTAATTAGCACAGATACGCAGTATTTT
CDR3aa: CASSSIQLISTDTQYF

d_gene: TRBD1
v_gene: TRBV19
j_gene: TRBJ1-4
abundance: .
CDR3nt: TGTGCCAGTAACCGGCGGCAGGGGGCCATCAATGAAAAACTGTTTTTT
CDR3aa: CASNRRQGAINEKLFF

d_gene: .
v_gene: TRBV9
j_gene: TRBJ1-3
abundance: .
CDR3nt: TGTGCCAGCAGCGTAGGCTCAGCACCGGGCATATATTTT
CDR3aa: CASSVGSAPGIYF

d_gene: .
v_gene: TRBV27
j_gene: TRBJ1-5
abundance: .
CDR3nt: TGTGCCAGCTCTTTAAGGGGGAGGGGGGAATATCAGCCCCAGCATTTT
CDR3aa: CASSLRGRGEYQPQHF

d_gene: TRBD2
v_gene: TRBV29-1
j_gene: TRBJ2-1
abundance: .
CDR3nt: TGCAGCGTTGGGACTAGCGGGGACTACAATGAGCAGTTCTTC
CDR3aa: CSVGTSGDYNEQFF

d_gene: TRBD1
v_gene: TRBV27
j_gene: TRBJ2-2
abundance: .
CDR3nt: TGTGCCAGCAGTTACGACAGGGGGAAGGCCGGGGAGCTGTTTTTT
CDR3aa: CASSYDRGKAGELFF

d_gene: TRBD1
v_gene: TRBV18
j_gene: TRBJ2-1
abundance: .
CDR3nt: TGTGCCAGCTCGCCAAACACCCCGGGACAGGGGTACGGTGAGCAGTTCTTC
CDR3aa: CASSPNTPGQGYGEQFF

d_gene: TRBD2
v_gene: TRBV7-3
j_gene: TRBJ2-1
abundance: once
CDR3nt: TGTGCCAGCAGCTTAGCGGGAGGGGTTTACAATGAGCAGTTCTTC
CDR3aa: CASSLAGGVYNEQFF

d_gene: TRBD1
v_gene: TRBV28
j_gene: TRBJ2-2
abundance: .
CDR3nt: TGTGCCAGCAGGAACCGGGACAGGGGTGCCGGGGAGCTGTTTTTT
CDR3aa: CASRNRDRGAGELFF

d_gene: .
v_gene: TRBV5-1
j_gene: TRBJ1-6
abundance: .
CDR3nt: TGCGCCAGCAGCTTAGTGACAGAAGATAATTCACCCCTCCACTTT
CDR3aa: CASSLVTEDNSPLHF

d_gene: TRBD1
v_gene: TRBV18
j_gene: TRBJ2-3
abundance: .
CDR3nt: TGTGCCAGCTCACGCGGGACAGGGAGGGTCACAGATACGCAGTATTTT
CDR3aa: CASSRGTGRVTDTQYF

d_gene: TRBD2
v_gene: TRBV3-1/TRBV3-2
j_gene: TRBJ2-6
abundance: few
CDR3nt: TGTGCCAGCAGCCAAGGTCTAGCGGGAGCTGGGGCCAACGTCCTGACTTTC
CDR3aa: CASSQGLAGAGANVLTF

d_gene: .
v_gene: TRBV5-8
j_gene: TRBJ2-5
abundance: few
CDR3nt: TGTGCCAGCAGCTTTAGATCCGAGACCCAGTACTTC
CDR3aa: CASSFRSETQYF

d_gene: .
v_gene: TRBV15
j_gene: TRBJ2-7
abundance: .
CDR3nt: TGTGCCACCAGTGTGGCAGCGAATCTCTTCGGCGAGCAGTACTTC
CDR3aa: CATSVAANLFGEQYF

d_gene: TRBD2
v_gene: TRBV7-3
j_gene: TRBJ2-1
abundance: .
CDR3nt: TGTGCCAGCAGCTCTAGCGGGACTGGAGAGCAGTTCTTC
CDR3aa: CASSSSGTGEQFF

d_gene: .
v_gene: TRBV6-6
j_gene: TRBJ1-4
abundance: .
CDR3nt: TGTGCCAGCAGACGCGGGACTAATAATGAAAAACTGTTTTTT
CDR3aa: CASRRGTNNEKLFF

d_gene: .
v_gene: TRBV7-2
j_gene: TRBJ2-3
abundance: .
CDR3nt: TGTGCCAGCAGCTTAAGTGGCACCCCAGATACGCAGTATTTT
CDR3aa: CASSLSGTPDTQYF

d_gene: TRBD1
v_gene: TRBV7-2
j_gene: TRBJ1-2
abundance: .
CDR3nt: TGTGCCAGCAGCGTGGACAGGACCTATGGCTACACCTTC
CDR3aa: CASSVDRTYGYTF

d_gene: .
v_gene: TRBV4-1
j_gene: TRBJ2-2
abundance: .
CDR3nt: TGCGCGTCTAAACGGGAGACCAACACCGGGGAGCTGTTTTTT
CDR3aa: CASKRETNTGELFF

d_gene: .
v_gene: TRBV4-2
j_gene: TRBJ2-7
abundance: .
CDR3nt: TGTGCCAGCAGCCAAGTAGGGACCGGGACAACCCCCTACGAGCAGTACTTC
CDR3aa: CASSQVGTGTTPYEQYF

d_gene: .
v_gene: TRBV5-4
j_gene: TRBJ2-5
abundance: .
CDR3nt: TGTGCCACTAAGTCGGGTCTCCAAGAGACCCAGTACTTC
CDR3aa: CATKSGLQETQYF

d_gene: TRBD2
v_gene: TRBV20-1
j_gene: TRBJ2-1
abundance: .
CDR3nt: TGCAGTGCGAGTGGGGGGAGGGAAAACTCCTACAATGAGCAGTTCTTC
CDR3aa: CSASGGRENSYNEQFF

d_gene: .
v_gene: TRBV11-2
j_gene: TRBJ1-1
abundance: .
CDR3nt: TGTGCCAGCAGCTTAGCAAATGCTGGGACAAGGGTTCGTGTAGCTTTCTTT
CDR3aa: CASSLANAGTRVRVAFF